The present T cell receptor beta chain was sequenced within a study of T cell responses to AZD1222 COVID-19 vaccine. Broader study findings: No repertoire was sampled before or during the peak T cell response, only after it. Vaccination with two AZD1222 doses was followed by a rise in Spike-specific TCR breadth and depth. Close to half of all spike-specific TCRs reportedly target regions of the variants that are unmutated.

The protocol was immunoSEQ multiplex PCR, while the TCRdb copy is restricted to in-frame clones and leaves out a portion. Among some 120,000 clones listed, approximately 90% were seen once. Worth noting for this clone: Its matching antigen is unknown.

The CDR3 is made up of 16 amino acids. V lost 4 bases to trimming and J lost 1 base, with 16 bases between them. Germline values: CDR1 LGHDT, CDR2 YNNKEL (reference sequence). The sequence came from an adult in good health. Source: peripheral blood, taken on day 0 of AZD1222 vaccination. V usage is TRBV3-1 (or the pseudogene TRBV3-2) and J usage is TRBJ2-5, with a weak D call TRBD2 (5 bases). The CDR3 DNA follows: TGTGCCAGCAGCCCACTAGGGATCGGAACCCAAGAGACCCAGTACTTC. Its protein product is CASSPLGIGTQETQYF.